The 29 T cell receptor beta chains reported below all come from one sample, sequenced in a study of TIL therapy for anti-PD-1-resistant metastatic lung cancer. Sample time point: pre-treatment sample, taken before nivolumab and TIL therapy. The libraries were made with immunoSEQ v3. The repertoire was sequenced with immunoSEQ multiplex PCR; TCRdb's copy has only in-frame clones and lacks some. Of 54,000 or so clones in the sample, 73% were seen once. The sample consisted of blood, taken at baseline. The receptors shown here come from a person between 25 and 79 years old with non-small cell lung cancer.

Regarding this clone: An end of the junction does not agree with germline; a read error may underlie this. The V call is TRBV7-7, the J call TRBJ2-3; D is unclear. The CDR3 extends over 13 amino acids. Per the germline V gene, CDR1 is SSHAT and CDR2 is FNYEAQ (reference sequence). DNA for the CDR3: TGTGCTAGCAGCTTATCCGGGACAGATACGCAGTATTTT. It specifies CASSLSGTDTQYF.

This rearrangement joins TRBV10-3 to TRBJ2-1; TRBD2 aligns across 14 bases. V gave up 9 bases and J gave up 0 bases; unmatched junction bases: 1. Germline V gene lookup returns CDR1 ENHRY and CDR2 SYGVKD. CDR3 length equals 15 residues. The chain's CDR3 is CAIGTSGSSYNEQFF. The DNA for the CDR3 is TGTGCCATTGGGACTAGCGGGAGCTCCTACAATGAGCAGTTCTTC.

The genes are TRBV5-1 and TRBJ2-1, with 8 positions matching TRBD2. The V segment lost 0 bases and the J segment 4 bases; nucleotides outside the gene matches: 3. This CDR3 contains 15 residues. Looked up from germline, CDR1 is SGHRS and CDR2 is YFSETQ. The CDR3 region is CASSLAGLGYNEQFF. Here the CDR3 DNA reads TGCGCCAGCAGCTTGGCGGGACTAGGATACAATGAGCAGTTCTTC. The whole variable domain, remainder taken from reference TRBV5-1 and TRBJ2-1, is KAGVTQTPRYLIKTRGQQVTLSCSPISGHRSVSWYQQTPGQGLQFLFEYFSETQRNKGNFPGRFSGRQFSNSRSEMNVSTLELGDSALYLCASSLAGLGYNEQFFGPGTRLTVL.

This clone was counted only a few times. The rearrangement joins TRBV1 to TRBJ2-2; TRBD2, as called in the table, went unchecked against the DNA. TRBV1 is termed a pseudogene. The CDR3 has 17 amino acids. CDR3 residues: CTSSQGLAGVNTGELFF. CDR3 DNA sequence: TGCACCAGCAGCCAAGGACTAGCGGGGGTTAACACCGGGGAGCTGTTTTTT.

The chain couples TRBV15 to TRBJ2-5; the D gene is possibly TRBD2 (6 bases). The CDR3 spans 12 residues. Germline V gene data show CDR1 as LNHNV and CDR2 as YYDKDF (reference sequence). V lost 0 bases, J lost 7 bases, and 6 bases lay in between. Here the CDR3 reads CATSRDSGTQYF. CDR3 sequence (DNA): TGTGCCACCAGCAGAGATAGCGGGACCCAGTACTTC.

This clone was seen many times. V and J are TRBV6-6 and TRBJ1-3, with TRBD1 identical over 8 bases. Germline V gene sequence: CDR1 MNHNY, CDR2 SVGAGI (reference sequence). Trimming at V came to 2 bases and at J to 0 bases, leaving 3 bases not matched to a gene. This CDR3 has 16 residues. The CDR3 nucleotides read TGTGCCAGCAGTTACGGACAGGGAAACTCTGGAAACACCATATATTTT. Translating gives CASSYGQGNSGNTIYF.

This clone was observed a few times. The chain carries TRBV5-6 and TRBJ2-7; the D gene is possibly TRBD1 (6 bases). Trimming removed 4 bases at V and 6 bases at J, with 8 bases between. The length of the CDR3 is 11 residues. CDR1 is SGHDT, CDR2 YYEEEE, per germline. In nucleotides, the CDR3 is TGTGCCAGCAGCGGCAGGGGCGAGCAGTACTTC. Amino acid sequence: CASSGRGEQYF.

The rearrangement links TRBV19 to TRBJ2-7; a weak D match, TRBD1 (5 bases). There are 15 residues in the CDR3. V was cut by 7 bases and J by 2 bases, with 18 bases left in between. CDR1 and CDR2 from the germline V gene are LNHDA and SQIVND (reference sequence). CDR3 protein: CASTSGQGRTYEQYF. Here the CDR3 DNA reads TGTGCCAGTACCTCCGGGCAGGGTAGGACCTACGAGCAGTACTTC.

This chain links TRBV30 with TRBJ2-5; D might be TRBD1 (5 bases). The CDR3 totals 15 residues. Germline-derived CDR1 and CDR2 are GTSNPN and SVGIG (reference sequence). V was clipped by 1 base and J by 0 bases, with 12 bases between them. This CDR3 reads CAWSGPKGNQETQYF. The CDR3 DNA sequence: TGTGCCTGGAGTGGCCCCAAGGGGAACCAAGAGACCCAGTACTTC. Full variable domain (rest looked up from reference TRBV30 and TRBJ2-5): SQTIHQWPATLVQPVGSPLSLECTVEGTSNPNLYWYRQAAGRGLQLLFYSVGIGQISSEVPQNLSASRPQDRQFILSSKKLLLSDSGFYLCAWSGPKGNQETQYFGPGTRLLVL.

The chain employs TRBV19 and TRBJ1-1; no definite D call. Per germline, CDR1 LNHDA and CDR2 SQIVND (reference sequence). The V gene lost 3 bases and the J gene lost 7 bases, with 15 bases spanning the gap. The CDR3 totals 14 residues. The CDR3 reads CASSIGHPRGEAFF. CDR3 DNA sequence: TGTGCCAGTAGTATCGGGCACCCTCGCGGTGAAGCTTTCTTT.

As DNA, the CDR3 is TGTGCCAGCAGCATTTCTAGCGGGAGGCAAGAGACCCAGTACTTC. Translated, it gives CASSISSGRQETQYF. This chain uses TRBV7-6 with TRBJ2-5; 11 nucleotides match TRBD2. The germline V gene encodes CDR1 SGHVS and CDR2 FNYEAQ. V lost 5 bases, J lost 2 bases, and 4 bases stayed unmatched. There are 15 residues in the CDR3.

A few counts support this clone. The chain combines TRBV19 with TRBJ1-6; D is possibly TRBD1 (6 bases). The CDR3 consists of 13 residues. Trimming pared 5 bases from V and 8 bases from J, leaving 10 bases between. The V gene's germline CDR1 is LNHDA and CDR2 SQIVND (reference sequence). The CDR3 nucleotides are TGTGCCAGTAGTGCTAACAGGGATTCACCCCTCCACTTT. As protein: CASSANRDSPLHF.

The V and J genes are TRBV5-4 and TRBJ2-1; D tentatively reads TRBD1 or TRBD2 (7 bases each). V dropped 0 bases and J dropped 1 base, with 14 bases sitting between them. This CDR3 has 17 residues. CDR1 SGHNT and CDR2 YYREEE come from the germline V gene (reference sequence). In nucleotides, the CDR3 is TGTGCCAGCAGCTTGGCGACAGGGAGGGGTTCCTACAATGAGCAGTTCTTC. Amino acid sequence: CASSLATGRGSYNEQFF.

The rearrangement joins TRBV25-1 to TRBJ2-3; D remains ambiguous. CDR3 size: 14 residues. Trimming took 0 bases from V and 3 from J, leaving 7 bases between them. In germline, CDR1 is MGHDK, CDR2 SYGVNS. The CDR3 protein is CASSEYIGTDTQYF. In DNA form, the CDR3 reads TGTGCCAGCAGTGAATATATTGGTACAGATACGCAGTATTTT.

The V gene is TRBV10-1, the J gene TRBJ2-1; TRBD1 is a possible D gene (5 bases). The CDR3 length is 15 residues. V lost 0 bases to trimming and J lost 4 bases, with 10 bases between them. From germline, CDR1 is WNHNN and CDR2 SYGVQD (reference sequence). The CDR3: CASSESWSGYNEQFF. CDR3 in DNA: TGCGCCAGCAGTGAGTCTTGGTCAGGGTACAATGAGCAGTTCTTC.

CDR3 sequence reads: CASSQAEGQPQHF. CDR3 bases: TGCGCCAGCAGCCAAGCGGAGGGGCAGCCCCAGCATTTT. The chain has TRBV4-3 and TRBJ1-5, with D possibly TRBD1 on 5 matching bases. This CDR3 has 13 amino acids. In germline, CDR1 is LGHNA, CDR2 YSLEER. With 1 base removed from V and 7 bases from J, the gap between germline ends came to 8 bases.

This chain connects TRBV2 to TRBJ2-4; perhaps D is TRBD1 or TRBD2 (5 bases each). The V gene lost 7 bases and the J gene lost 8 bases, with 12 bases spanning the gap. The germline V gene encodes CDR1 SNHLY and CDR2 FYNNEI. CDR3 length: 12 residues. The CDR3 DNA follows: TGTGCCAGCACGAGGGGCTTGGACATTCAGTACTTC. This translates into CASTRGLDIQYF.

V is TRBV4-1 and J is TRBJ1-5; no definite D call. Germline values: CDR1 MGHRA, CDR2 YSYEKL. V lost 1 base and J 2 bases, leaving 6 bases between the germline ends. This CDR3 contains 14 residues. CDR3 loop: CASSQGEGNQPQHF. The CDR3 coding sequence is TGCGCCAGCAGCCAAGGGGAGGGCAATCAGCCCCAGCATTTT.

CDR3 sequence (DNA): TGTGCCAGCAGCTTGAGGGGAGGCTATGGCTACACCTTC. Translating it yields CASSLRGGYGYTF. The rearrangement uses TRBV5-4 and TRBJ1-2; maybe TRBD1 (5 bases). In germline, CDR1 is SGHNT, CDR2 YYREEE (reference sequence). The CDR3 is made up of 13 amino acids. Trimming left V 1 base short and J 4 bases short, with 8 bases between.

The chain couples TRBV6-5 to TRBJ2-7, with D uncertain. The V gene's germline CDR1 is MNHEY and CDR2 SVGAGI. V lost 0 bases and J 4 bases, leaving 10 bases between the germline ends. This CDR3 has 14 residues. The CDR3 DNA is TGTGCCAGCAGTTACTCGCCGGAAGGTTACGAGCAGTACTTC. It encodes CASSYSPEGYEQYF.

The chain recombines TRBV7-8 with TRBJ2-2; 9 positions agree with TRBD2. V lost 5 bases, J lost 4 bases, and 14 bases stayed unmatched. CDR1 SGHVS and CDR2 FQNEAQ come from the germline V gene. The CDR3 spans 18 residues. The CDR3 loop reads CASSPRSSGSGGTGELFF. CDR3 nucleotide sequence: TGTGCCAGCAGCCCTCGGAGTAGCGGGAGTGGTGGCACCGGGGAGCTGTTTTTT.

In this sample, this clone turned up a few times. The chain links TRBV2 to TRBJ1-6; no firm D call. This CDR3 has 13 residues. V lost 4 bases to trimming and J lost 8 bases, with 9 bases between them. Germline lookup yields CDR1 SNHLY and CDR2 FYNNEI. The CDR3 loop reads CASSVERDSPLHF. CDR3 DNA sequence: TGTGCCAGCAGTGTCGAAAGGGATTCACCCCTCCACTTT. The full variable domain, completed using reference TRBV2 and TRBJ1-6, is EPEVTQTPSHQVTQMGQEVILRCVPISNHLYFYWYRQILGQKVEFLVSFYNNEISEKSEIFDDQFSVERPDGSNFTLKIRSTKLEDSAMYFCASSVERDSPLHFGNGTRLTVT.

The chain recombines TRBV15 with TRBJ1-4; 7 bases are a match to TRBD1. CDR1 and CDR2 from the germline V gene are LNHNV and YYDKDF (reference sequence). V shed 1 base and J 5 bases; nucleotides not matched to a gene: 4. The CDR3 is made up of 15 amino acids. The CDR3 loop reads CATSRGTGMNEKLFF. CDR3 in DNA: TGTGCCACCAGCAGAGGGACAGGAATGAATGAAAAACTGTTTTTT.

This chain connects TRBV9 to TRBJ2-5, with D perhaps matching TRBD2 (6 bases). Germline CDR1 and CDR2: SGDLS and YYNGEE. This CDR3 is built from 14 residues. The V end was cut by 1 base, the J end by 3 bases, with 10 bases between. CDR3 DNA sequence: TGTGCCAGCAGCGTATGGGACTCCGAAGAGACCCAGTACTTC. Its protein is CASSVWDSEETQYF.

The V call is TRBV4-2, the J call TRBJ2-1; D is perhaps TRBD1 or TRBD2 (5 bases each). CDR1 and CDR2 (germline): LGHNA, YNFKEQ. The CDR3 runs 16 residues. V was clipped by 1 base and J by 8 bases, with 18 bases between them. CDR3 amino acids: CASSQGVRETGDEQFF. The CDR3 DNA reads TGTGCCAGCAGCCAAGGGGTTCGGGAAACAGGCGATGAGCAGTTCTTC.

The genes are TRBV2 and TRBJ2-7; D remains unclear. The CDR3 runs 13 residues. Germline CDR1 SNHLY, CDR2 FYNNEI. Trimming removed 5 bases at V and 0 bases at J, with 8 bases between. The chain's CDR3 is CASSRTDSYEQYF. The CDR3 nucleotides are TGTGCCAGCAGTCGGACGGACTCCTACGAGCAGTACTTC.

The chain combines TRBV19 with TRBJ2-6; D is unresolved. The CDR3 is 15 residues long. Germline lookup yields CDR1 LNHDA and CDR2 SQIVND (reference sequence). Trimming cost V 6 bases and J 0 bases, with 9 bases left between them. The CDR3 reads CASRPDNSGANVLTF. CDR3 DNA sequence: TGTGCCAGTAGGCCAGATAACTCTGGGGCCAACGTCCTGACTTTC.

The V gene is TRBV5-4, the J gene TRBJ2-7, with 8 bases lining up with TRBD1. The V gene's germline CDR1 is SGHNT and CDR2 YYREEE (reference sequence). The CDR3 totals 15 residues. V lost 0 bases, J lost 2 bases, and 4 bases stayed unmatched. In DNA form, the CDR3 reads TGTGCCAGCAGCTTGGGACAGGGGATAACCTACGAGCAGTACTTC. Translation gives CASSLGQGITYEQYF. The variable domain in full, completed from reference TRBV5-4 and TRBJ2-7, reads ETGVTQSPTHLIKTRGQQVTLRCSSQSGHNTVSWYQQALGQGPQFIFQYYREEENGRGNFPPRFSGLQFPNYSSELNVNALELDDSALYLCASSLGQGITYEQYFGPGTRLTVT.

This clone came up once. The CDR3 protein is CASSYWAQSDTQYF. The CDR3 region has the DNA TGTGCCAGCAGTTACTGGGCTCAATCAGATACGCAGTATTTT. The chain combines TRBV27 with TRBJ2-3; no clear D gene. The CDR3 length is 14 residues. Looked up from germline, CDR1 is MNHEY and CDR2 is SMNVEV (reference sequence). V dropped 4 bases and J dropped 4 bases, with 12 bases sitting between them.